A selection of T cell receptor beta chains follows, all from one sample in a study of T cells in Graves' hyperthyroidism and ophthalmopathy. TCRdb fed the multiplex PCR reads into MiXCR, producing one record per CDR3 protein. The profile shows roughly 300,000 distinct CDR3 sequences, approximately 26% of them singletons. The sample consisted of blood. These receptors originate from a man in his forties with Graves' hyperthyroidism that later progressed to Graves' ophthalmopathy. Each CDR3 is given with its conserved first and last residue. The D gene is left open where the match is weak. For some rows the clone size is stated as once, few or many, or as a class when expanded; others skip it.

CDR3aa,CDR3nt,d_gene,v_gene,abundance,j_gene
CASSQDLVGGSETQYF,TGTGCCAGCAGCCAAGATTTAGTGGGAGGGTCAGAGACCCAGTACTTC,TRBD2,TRBV3-1,many,TRBJ2-5
CASSTAGTETQYF,TGTGCCAGCTCCACAGCGGGGACAGAGACCCAGTACTTC,TRBD2,TRBV12-3/TRBV12-4,once,TRBJ2-5
CAIRSGDRDNSPLHF,TGTGCCATCAGATCAGGAGACAGAGATAATTCACCCCTCCACTTT,-,TRBV10-3,many,TRBJ1-6
CASSRDSDGYTF,TGTGCCAGCAGCCGGGACAGCGATGGCTACACCTTC,TRBD1,TRBV7-9,few,TRBJ1-2
CASSGGLAAFTGELFF,TGTGCCAGCAGCGGGGGACTAGCGGCCTTCACCGGGGAGCTGTTTTTT,TRBD2,TRBV6-2/TRBV6-3,-,TRBJ2-2
CASGQQGAYGYTF,TGTGCCAGCGGTCAACAGGGGGCCTATGGCTACACCTTC,TRBD1,TRBV28,many,TRBJ1-2
CASSWDSTNQPQHF,TGTGCCAGCAGCTGGGACAGCACCAATCAGCCCCAGCATTTT,TRBD1,TRBV12-3/TRBV12-4,-,TRBJ1-5
CASSPEGGSQSEAFF,TGTGCCAGCTCACCTGAAGGGGGCTCCCAATCTGAAGCTTTCTTT,TRBD1,TRBV18,many,TRBJ1-1
CATSDFGVQPQHF,TGTGCCACCAGTGATTTTGGGGTTCAGCCCCAGCATTTT,-,TRBV24-1,many,TRBJ1-5
CASSFQGLEEPQHF,TGCGCCAGCAGCTTTCAGGGACTTGAGGAGCCCCAGCATTTT,-,TRBV5-1,many,TRBJ1-5
CASRDGQLFGGYTF,TGTGCCAGCAGGGATGGACAGCTATTTGGTGGCTACACCTTC,-,TRBV2,-,TRBJ1-2
CASTFVGRNNQPQHF,TGTGCCAGCACCTTTGTGGGGCGGAACAATCAGCCCCAGCATTTT,-,TRBV7-2,many,TRBJ1-5
CASSPGGITEAFF,TGTGCCAGCAGCCCGGGGGGAATCACTGAAGCTTTCTTT,-,TRBV12-3/TRBV12-4,once,TRBJ1-1
CSVNLLGRGETQYF,TGCAGCGTAAATCTTCTGGGGCGGGGAGAGACCCAGTACTTC,-,TRBV29-1,-,TRBJ2-5
CASEAGRGSKNIQYF,TGTGCCAGCGAAGCGGGTAGGGGATCCAAAAACATTCAGTACTTC,-,TRBV28,many,TRBJ2-4
CASSLEGTREQYF,TGTGCCAGCAGTTTAGAAGGTACTCGCGAGCAGTACTTC,-,TRBV6-2/TRBV6-3,-,TRBJ2-7
CASSYSLQSNQPQHF,TGTGCCAGCAGTTACTCGCTCCAGAGCAATCAGCCCCAGCATTTT,-,TRBV6-5,many,TRBJ1-5
CASGKRSGANVLTF,TGTGCCAGCGGAAAAAGGTCCGGGGCCAACGTCCTGACTTTC,-,TRBV25-1,many,TRBJ2-6
CSVAPHLNTEAFF,TGCAGCGTTGCCCCGCACCTGAACACTGAAGCTTTCTTT,-,TRBV29-1,many,TRBJ1-1
CASSSQGFLTGRELFF,TGTGCCAGCAGCTCCCAGGGATTCCTCACCGGTAGGGAGCTGTTTTTT,-,TRBV6-1,-,TRBJ2-2
CASSIRVRGTQETQYF,TGTGCCAGCAGTATAAGGGTGAGGGGGACCCAAGAGACCCAGTACTTC,-,TRBV12-3/TRBV12-4,-,TRBJ2-5
CATSEESGLWETQYF,TGTGCCACCAGTGAGGAGTCAGGGCTTTGGGAGACCCAGTACTTC,-,TRBV24-1,many,TRBJ2-5
CASSAGTGELGYTF,TGTGCCAGCAGCGCCGGGACAGGGGAGTTAGGCTACACCTTC,TRBD1,TRBV9,-,TRBJ1-2
CASTSDGGTYEQYF,TGTGCCAGCACCTCTGATGGGGGTACCTACGAGCAGTACTTC,-,TRBV2,many,TRBJ2-7
CASNNRGIGETQYF,TGTGCCAGCAACAACAGGGGTATAGGGGAGACCCAGTACTTC,TRBD1,TRBV7-2,many,TRBJ2-5
CASMPRQGVYEQYF,TGTGCCAGCATGCCGCGGCAGGGGGTCTACGAGCAGTACTTC,TRBD1,TRBV28,-,TRBJ2-7
CSTGGGTKNIQYF,TGCAGTACAGGGGGCGGAACCAAAAACATTCAGTACTTC,TRBD1,TRBV20-1,many,TRBJ2-4
CAWSVGGGLRFEQYF,TGTGCCTGGAGTGTAGGGGGAGGGCTTCGATTTGAGCAGTACTTC,-,TRBV30,many,TRBJ2-7
CASSQAEEGFLSRNTEAFF,TGCGCCAGCAGCCAAGCAGAGGAGGGCTTTCTGTCGAGGAACACTGAAGCTTTCTTT,-,TRBV4-1,many,TRBJ1-1
CASSTGTAWETQYF,TGTGCCAGCAGTACAGGGACCGCGTGGGAGACCCAGTACTTC,-,TRBV12-3/TRBV12-4,-,TRBJ2-5
CASSQERGQGGTGYTF,TGCGCCAGCAGCCAAGAAAGGGGACAGGGGGGAACTGGCTACACCTTC,TRBD1,TRBV4-1,-,TRBJ1-2
CASRRARGEANYGYTF,TGTGCCAGCAGAAGGGCGAGAGGGGAAGCTAACTATGGCTACACCTTC,-,TRBV2,many,TRBJ1-2
CASRLDRTNYGYTF,TGTGCCAGCAGACTCGACAGAACTAACTATGGCTACACCTTC,-,TRBV6-5,-,TRBJ1-2
CASTLPGRTEAFF,TGTGCCAGCACCCTTCCAGGGAGGACTGAAGCTTTCTTT,-,TRBV6-5,many,TRBJ1-1
CATSRDKTTQGHEQYF,TGTGCCACCAGCAGAGATAAGACAACCCAAGGGCACGAGCAGTACTTC,-,TRBV15,many,TRBJ2-7
CASKGTPRGATEAFF,TGTGCCAGTAAGGGGACGCCTAGGGGGGCCACTGAAGCTTTCTTT,-,TRBV19,many,TRBJ1-1
CASSPALGLGYGYTF,TGTGCCAGCAGCCCCGCCCTGGGCCTGGGCTATGGCTACACCTTC,-,TRBV11-1,many,TRBJ1-2
CASSRTMSWRTYEQYF,TGTGCCAGCAGCCGTACTATGTCCTGGAGGACCTACGAGCAGTACTTC,-,TRBV3-1,few,TRBJ2-7
CASRLDRTNTEAFF,TGTGCCAGCAGACTAGACAGGACGAACACTGAAGCTTTCTTT,-,TRBV6-1,-,TRBJ1-1